This TCR beta chain was retrieved from a study of neurological immune-mediated disorders. This clonotype was counted ten times or more. Its antigen is as yet unknown. Study-wide results and limits: No CDR3 amino acid sequences recurred among expanded clones across subjects, suggesting private repertoires in all groups.

Germline values: CDR1 SGHTA, CDR2 FQGNSA. V was clipped by 4 bases and J by 13 bases, with 10 bases between them. CDR3 length: 11 residues. Each TCR transcript was tagged with a 10-nucleotide random UMI during 5'RACE. TCRdb used MiXCR to reprocess the 5' RACE reads, holding one entry per CDR3 protein. The sample holds 70,000 to 95,000 distinct CDR3 sequences, roughly 18% seen once. It was blood bank volunteers in Maryland, USA who made up the healthy controls. 2 million unsorted PBMCs were stored in RNAlater at -80 °C before RNA extraction. The TCR comes from a woman in her forties in good health. The V call is TRBV7-2, the J call TRBJ1-4, with a tentative D call TRBD1 (6 bases). The material sequenced was PBMCs. The DNA for the CDR3 is TGTGCCAGCAGCTCCGGGGGCATACTGTTTTTT. Translating it yields CASSSGGILFF.